The entry below gives a single T cell receptor (beta chain) sequence along with its context. This entry is derived from a study of blood T cell repertoires in COVID-19. At the level of the study: The study drew acute and convalescent COVID-19 samples from the United States, Italy and Spain.

Generated by immunoSEQ multiplex PCR, the TCRdb table keeps only in-frame clones and is missing some. The table shows a few hundred thousand clones, with roughly 91% occurring only once. Germline V gives CDR1 ENHRY, CDR2 SYGVKD. This CDR3 contains 14 residues. Trimming shortened V by 6 bases and J by 13 bases, and 22 bases separated the two germline ends. What was sequenced was peripheral blood. The J gene is TRBJ2-1, the V gene TRBV10-3; TRBD1 might be the D (5 bases). The clonotype was recovered from a man aged 25-45 years with acute or convalescent COVID-19. CDR3 region: CAISPIGQGSFQFF. The CDR3 nucleotides read TGTGCCATCAGCCCAATCGGGCAGGGTAGTTTCCAGTTCTTC.